The sequence of this T cell receptor (beta chain) was determined in a study of OX40 agonist ivuxolimab in advanced cancers. Looked up from germline, CDR1 is SGHTA and CDR2 is FQGTGA. V lost 0 bases, J lost 4 bases, and 12 bases lay in between. This CDR3 spans 16 amino acids. Any history of autoimmune disease or systemic immunosuppression disqualified patients. This clone was seen only a few times. Its antigen remains unidentified. Sequenced by immunoSEQ multiplex PCR; TCRdb stores in-frame clones only, minus some. The repertoire includes 10,000 to 13,000 clones, about three quarters of them detected once, and roughly a fifth sits in the top ten. Study-wide points: The study found that CD8+ T cells averaged more expanded clones than CD4+. Those patients achieving a partial response at 0.1-3.0 mg/kg showed among the lowest clonal expansion.

The source of this sequence is an adult with an advanced solid tumor such as melanoma, head and neck, liver or kidney cancer. Specimen: CD4+ or CD8+ T cells sorted from blood, collected in a trial of the OX40 agonist ivuxolimab. The chain uses TRBV7-3 and TRBJ2-2; the D gene is possibly TRBD2 (5 bases). CDR3 protein: CASSLTSRRGTGELFF. DNA of the CDR3: TGTGCCAGCAGCTTAACGTCGAGACGGGGCACCGGGGAGCTGTTTTTT.